This is a list of T cell receptor beta chains from one sample in a study of shared clonotypes between healthy human individuals. Some clones are missing from TCRdb's copy, which holds only in-frame ones; the method was immunoSEQ multiplex PCR. The top ten clones hold around 1.7% of a sample with around 2.1 million clones, approximately 94% of them seen once. Sequenced sample: naive CD8+ T cells from PBMCs. All receptors come from a man younger than 30 in good health. Some clones in this sample may be carry-over from other donors' samples. Both conserved end residues are part of each CDR3. D genes are given only for firm matches. Clone size is given for some rows only: seen once, a few or many times, or a class if the clone is expanded.

v_call	clone_size	d_call	j_call	cdr3_nt	cdr3_aa
TRBV5-4	-	-	TRBJ1-2	TGTGCCAGCAGCTCCGAGGCTGGGCAGAGAAACTATGGCTACACCTTC	CASSSEAGQRNYGYTF
TRBV11-3	-	-	TRBJ2-7	TGTGCCAGCAGCTGGGGACCGGGATACGAGCAGTACTTC	CASSWGPGYEQYF
TRBV4-2	-	-	TRBJ1-1	TGTGCCAGCAGCCTAGAACGGCTGAACACTGAAGCTTTCTTT	CASSLERLNTEAFF
TRBV4-3	-	-	TRBJ2-1	TGCGCCAGCAGCCAAGAAATTGCGACAGGGGAGGGGTACAATGAGCAGTTCTTC	CASSQEIATGEGYNEQFF
TRBV5-4	-	-	TRBJ2-7	TGTGCCAGCAGCGGAGGGGGGTACGAGCAGTACTTC	CASSGGGYEQYF
TRBV19	-	TRBD1	TRBJ1-5	TGTGCCAGTAGAGACAGGGTATATCAGCCCCAGCATTTT	CASRDRVYQPQHF
TRBV27	-	-	TRBJ2-3	TGTGCCAGCAGCGGGAGAGGGGCAGATACGCAGTATTTT	CASSGRGADTQYF
TRBV7-8	-	-	TRBJ2-7	TGTGCCAGCAGCTCCGGGTTAAGCCTCGAGCAGTACTTC	CASSSGLSLEQYF
TRBV27	-	-	TRBJ2-3	TGCCGTCCGAGTACAGGGACTGGGGATACGCAGTATTTT	CRPSTGTGDTQYF
TRBV30	-	-	TRBJ2-7	TGTGCCTGGAGTGTAGGGGCCGGAATCTACGAGCAGTACTTC	CAWSVGAGIYEQYF
TRBV7-9	-	-	TRBJ1-5	TGTGCCAGCAGCCCGTTGGGGTTAAATCAGCCCCAGCATTTT	CASSPLGLNQPQHF
TRBV28	once	-	TRBJ1-4	TGTGCCAGCTCCCTTGTAATAACCGGGGGCACATTTGAAAAACTGTTTTTT	CASSLVITGGTFEKLFF
TRBV7-3	-	-	TRBJ2-7	TGTGCCAGCAGCGCCCAGGCGGGCCTGACCTACGAGCAGTACTTC	CASSAQAGLTYEQYF
TRBV9	once	-	TRBJ2-7	TGTGCCAGCAGCTCGCGGGACAGCAAGTACGAGCAGTACTTC	CASSSRDSKYEQYF
TRBV7-8	-	TRBD1	TRBJ2-7	TGTGCCAGCAGCTTAGAGGGGACAGGGACCTACGAGCAGTACTTC	CASSLEGTGTYEQYF
TRBV28	-	-	TRBJ1-5	TGTGCCAGCAGTCTCCGCAGGGTTGGCAATCAGCCCCAGCATTTT	CASSLRRVGNQPQHF
TRBV2	-	-	TRBJ2-7	TGTGCCAGCAGTGAACCAGGGTCCTACGAGCAGTACTTC	CASSEPGSYEQYF
TRBV29-1	-	-	TRBJ2-7	TGCAGCGTTACGGGACAAGACACCTACGAGCAGTACTTC	CSVTGQDTYEQYF
TRBV5-6	-	-	TRBJ2-7	TGTGCCAGCAGCTTGGTGGCCTACGAGCAGTACTTC	CASSLVAYEQYF
TRBV27	-	TRBD2	TRBJ2-5	TGTGCCAGCACCCTCCGGGCTAGCGGACAAGAGACCCAGTACTTC	CASTLRASGQETQYF